This T cell receptor (beta chain) was obtained from a study of OX40 agonist ivuxolimab in advanced cancers. Study-level points and caveats: With doses of 0.1 to 3.0 mg/kg, CD4+ and CD8+ blood T cells had undergone clonal expansion by week 6.

Sampling times: baseline, cycle 4 day 1, cycle 7 day 1. This CDR3 region has 13 residues. V dropped 0 bases and J dropped 7 bases, with 10 bases sitting between them. Germline assignment: CDR1 SGHRS and CDR2 YFSETQ. Assay used: immunoSEQ multiplex PCR; TCRdb lists only in-frame clones, some missing. The sample has almost 85,000 clones; approximately 89% are singletons. Concerning this clone: What it binds is not known.

The receptor's source is an adult with an advanced solid tumor such as melanoma, head and neck, liver or kidney cancer. V and J are TRBV5-1 and TRBJ1-2; D might be TRBD1 (5 bases). This specimen was CD4+ or CD8+ T cells sorted from blood, taken in a trial of the OX40 agonist ivuxolimab. The CDR3 here is CASSLGDERGYTF. The CDR3 bases are TGCGCCAGCAGCTTGGGGGACGAACGTGGCTACACCTTC.